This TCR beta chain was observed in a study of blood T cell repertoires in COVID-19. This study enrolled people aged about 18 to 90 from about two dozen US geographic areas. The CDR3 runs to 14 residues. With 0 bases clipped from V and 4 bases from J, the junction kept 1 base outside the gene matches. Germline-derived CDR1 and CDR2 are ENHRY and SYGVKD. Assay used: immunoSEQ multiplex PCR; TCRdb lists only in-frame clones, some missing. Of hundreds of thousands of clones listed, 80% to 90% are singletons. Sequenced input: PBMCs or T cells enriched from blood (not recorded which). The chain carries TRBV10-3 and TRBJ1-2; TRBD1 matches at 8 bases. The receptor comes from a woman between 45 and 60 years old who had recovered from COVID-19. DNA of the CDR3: TGTGCCATCAGTGAGTCAGGACAGGGCTATGGCTACACCTTC. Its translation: CAISESGQGYGYTF.